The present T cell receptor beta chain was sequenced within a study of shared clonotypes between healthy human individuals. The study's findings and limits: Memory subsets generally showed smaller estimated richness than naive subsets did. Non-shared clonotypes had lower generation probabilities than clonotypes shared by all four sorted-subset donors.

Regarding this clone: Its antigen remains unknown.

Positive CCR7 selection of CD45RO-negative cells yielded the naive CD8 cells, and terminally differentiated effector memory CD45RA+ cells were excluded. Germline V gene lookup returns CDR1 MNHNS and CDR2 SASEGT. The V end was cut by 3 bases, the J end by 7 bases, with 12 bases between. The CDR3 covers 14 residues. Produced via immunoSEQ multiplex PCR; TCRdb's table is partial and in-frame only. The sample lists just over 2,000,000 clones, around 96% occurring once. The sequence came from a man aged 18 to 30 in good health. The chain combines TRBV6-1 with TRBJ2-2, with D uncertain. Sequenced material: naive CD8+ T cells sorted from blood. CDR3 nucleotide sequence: TGTGCCAGCAGTGAGCAGCCCCCGGGCGGGGAGCTGTTTTTT. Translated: CASSEQPPGGELFF.